This record concerns one T cell receptor beta chain sequence. This CDR3 is 16 amino acids long. V lost 0 bases to trimming and J lost 0 bases, with 12 bases between them. Germline V gene data show CDR1 as SGHNT and CDR2 as YENEEA. Data came from immunoSEQ multiplex PCR; TCRdb stores just in-frame clones and leaves some out. The sample shows 70,000 to 75,000 clones, less than 90% of them seen only once. The data derive from a study of OX40 agonist ivuxolimab in advanced cancers. This sample comprised CD4+ or CD8+ T cells sorted from blood, obtained in a trial of the OX40 agonist ivuxolimab. The chain employs TRBV11-3 and TRBJ2-7; D could derive from TRBD1 or TRBD2 (5 bases each). The clonotype was recovered from an adult with an advanced solid tumor such as melanoma, head and neck, liver or kidney cancer. CDR3 loop: CASSLDRWGSSYEQYF. CDR3 DNA sequence: TGTGCCAGCAGCTTAGATCGTTGGGGGAGCTCCTACGAGCAGTACTTC.